The source of this T cell receptor (beta chain) is a study of lymphopenia after photon versus proton radiotherapy. Study-wide points: Authors raise, but do not show, better survival with proton therapy.

V shed 2 bases and J shed 3 bases, with 14 bases lying between them. The CDR3 is 15 amino acids. The germline V gene has CDR1 KGHSH and CDR2 LQKENI. Sequenced by immunoSEQ multiplex PCR; TCRdb stores in-frame clones only, minus some. Of roughly 57,000 clones in the sample, 83% are singletons; the top ten hold 25% to 35%. Comment on this clone: Its matching antigen is unknown.

The sequence derives from a man aged 50 to 60 with gastric cancer. The material sequenced was peripheral blood, taken from a patient treated with photon-based radiotherapy. This chain joins TRBV18 and TRBJ2-7, with a tentative D call TRBD1 (5 bases). CDR3 sequence reads: CASSPSPGSFYEQYF. CDR3 sequence (DNA): TGTGCCAGCTCACCATCGCCAGGGTCCTTCTACGAGCAGTACTTC.